This T cell receptor beta chain emerged from a study of shared clonotypes between healthy human individuals. Genomic DNA of each subset was evenly split across several immunoSEQ plates. Repertoires were generated with immunoSEQ multiplex PCR, while TCRdb's copy carries only in-frame clones and drops some. In the table there are roughly 2.5 million clones, 90% to 95% of which are singletons. CD45RA-negative memory and CD45RA+ naive subsets were split from the CD4+ cells. This sequence was found in a young man in good health. The sequenced sample was naive CD4+ T cells sorted from blood. The subset is: CD45RA+ positively selected.

The CDR3 DNA reads TGTGCCAGCAGTGAAACTCGGGACAGTTATCAGCCCCAGCATTTT. Translation: CASSETRDSYQPQHF. The chain joins TRBV6-1 to TRBJ1-5; 7 bases are a match to TRBD1. There are 15 residues in the CDR3. In germline, CDR1 is MNHNS, CDR2 SASEGT. V was pared by 2 bases and J by 5 bases, with 6 bases of the junction left unmatched.